This T cell receptor beta chain was profiled in a study of cytomegalovirus exposure and HLA in healthy donors. Concerning this clone: The antigen remains undetermined.

Study-wide points: A later analysis reportedly identified an Asian-associated ancestry cluster as carrying fewer N-insertions than the 666-donor mean. Apart from CMV serostatus, no immune exposure information was available. Later analysis suggested most CMV-associated TCR beta chains were HLA-restricted.

The V gene lost 0 bases and the J gene lost 6 bases, with 9 bases spanning the gap. The CDR3 sequence is 14 residues long. CDR1 LGHNA and CDR2 YNFKEQ come from the germline V gene. 60 Vbeta and 13 Jbeta primers were used in PCR. The data were produced by immunoSEQ multiplex PCR, yet TCRdb's version contains in-frame clones alone and is incomplete. In the table there are approximately 150,000 clones, more than 60% of which are singletons. The clonotype was recovered from a young man in good health and CMV-seropositive. Sequenced input: PBMCs. The gene calls are TRBV4-2 and TRBJ1-5; D ambiguous. As DNA, the CDR3 is TGTGCCAGCAGCCAAGATGTTGGCGGTCAGCCCCAGCATTTT. It translates to CASSQDVGGQPQHF.